This TCR beta chain was recovered during a study of cytomegalovirus exposure and HLA in healthy donors. Points from the study as a whole: A later analysis showed TCR association rates differing by HLA locus, peaking at DRB1 and lowest at HLA-C. In vitro testing confirmed a few CMV-associated chains as specific for CMV antigens.

A word on this clone: Its matching antigen is unknown.

Germline V CDR1 and CDR2: MNHEY, SMNVEV (reference sequence). This CDR3 has 14 amino acids. Trimming pared 1 base from V and 5 bases from J, leaving 10 bases between. Primers: 60 Vbeta forward and 13 Jbeta reverse. Some clones are missing from TCRdb's copy, which holds only in-frame ones; the method was immunoSEQ multiplex PCR. The top ten hold 2.1% of the sample, which has 110,000 to 150,000 clones, about 70% seen once. The chain couples TRBV27 to TRBJ2-3; D remains ambiguous. The material sequenced was PBMCs. The source of this sequence is a woman between 55 and 75 years old in good health and CMV-seropositive. The CDR3 loop is CASSLYFERDTQYF. The CDR3 bases are TGTGCCAGCAGTTTATATTTCGAGAGAGATACGCAGTATTTT.